Described below is a single T cell receptor beta chain sequence and its context. This entry belongs to a study of blood T cell repertoires in COVID-19. The overall study: The origin of the acute and convalescent COVID-19 samples was the United States, Italy and Spain. T cells, B-cell-depleted T cells, or PBMCs supplied cDNA or gDNA.

Authors' data handling: Cell counts per sample came from amplifying reference gene primers. TCRdb's table, derived via immunoSEQ multiplex PCR, lists solely in-frame clones and lacks some. The D gene and trimming were derived from the DNA, and the V and J assignments and clone size from that table. The data show 200,000 or so clones, around 90% seen once. CDR3 size: 20 residues. Germline CDR1 is SGDLS and CDR2 is YYNGEE. Trimming took off 3 bases at V and 2 bases at J, with 27 bases between the two ends. The V and J genes are TRBV9 and TRBJ2-1; perhaps TRBD2 as D (6 bases). The TCR sequence derives from a man aged 60-69 years who had recovered from COVID-19. The material sequenced was peripheral blood. CDR3 loop: CASSGGRVTRREEPYNEQFF. The CDR3 bases are TGTGCCAGCAGCGGGGGAAGGGTAACAAGGCGGGAAGAACCCTACAATGAGCAGTTCTTC.